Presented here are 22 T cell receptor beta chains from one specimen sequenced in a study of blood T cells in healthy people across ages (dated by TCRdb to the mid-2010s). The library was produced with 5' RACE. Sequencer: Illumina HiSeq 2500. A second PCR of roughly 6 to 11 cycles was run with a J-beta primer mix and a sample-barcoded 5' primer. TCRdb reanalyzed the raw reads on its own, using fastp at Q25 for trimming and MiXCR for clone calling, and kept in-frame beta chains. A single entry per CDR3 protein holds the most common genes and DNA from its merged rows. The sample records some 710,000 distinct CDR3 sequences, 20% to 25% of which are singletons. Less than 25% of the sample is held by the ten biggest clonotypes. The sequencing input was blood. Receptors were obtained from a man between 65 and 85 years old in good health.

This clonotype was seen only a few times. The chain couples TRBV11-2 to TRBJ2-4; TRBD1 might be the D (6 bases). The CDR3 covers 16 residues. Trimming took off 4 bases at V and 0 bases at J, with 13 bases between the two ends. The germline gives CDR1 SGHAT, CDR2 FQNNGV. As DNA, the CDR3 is TGTGCCAGCAGCTACGAGGGGGTGGGAGCCAAAAACATTCAGTACTTC. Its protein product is CASSYEGVGAKNIQYF.

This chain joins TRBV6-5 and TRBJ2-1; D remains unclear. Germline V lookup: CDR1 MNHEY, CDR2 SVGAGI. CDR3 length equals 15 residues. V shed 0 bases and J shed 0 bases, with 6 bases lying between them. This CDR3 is CASSYSQSSYNEQFF. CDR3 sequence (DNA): TGTGCCAGCAGTTACTCGCAGAGCTCCTACAATGAGCAGTTCTTC.

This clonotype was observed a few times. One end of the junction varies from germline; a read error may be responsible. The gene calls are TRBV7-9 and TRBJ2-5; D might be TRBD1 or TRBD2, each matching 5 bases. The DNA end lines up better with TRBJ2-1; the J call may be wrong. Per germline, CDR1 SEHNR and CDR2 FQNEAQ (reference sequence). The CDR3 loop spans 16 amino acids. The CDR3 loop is CAGSLGFRDLQNEQFF. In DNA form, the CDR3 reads TGTGCCGGCAGCTTAGGATTCCGGGACCTCCAGAATGAGCAGTTCTTC.

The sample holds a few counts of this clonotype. The CDR3 region is CSASVPSQGRSGYTF. The CDR3 region has the DNA TGCAGTGCTAGTGTTCCGTCCCAGGGTCGAAGCGGCTACACCTTC. The rearrangement links TRBV20-1 to TRBJ1-2; tentatively, D is TRBD1 (5 bases). Germline loops: CDR1 DFQATT, CDR2 SNEGSKA (reference sequence). V gave up 3 bases and J gave up 8 bases, with 22 bases separating them. The length of the CDR3 is 15 residues.

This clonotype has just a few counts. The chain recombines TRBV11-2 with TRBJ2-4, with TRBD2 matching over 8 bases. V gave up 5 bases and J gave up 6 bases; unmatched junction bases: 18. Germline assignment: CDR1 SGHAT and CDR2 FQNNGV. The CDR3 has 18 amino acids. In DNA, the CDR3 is TGTGCCAGCAGCCCGACCTGGGGTAGCGGGGCCCCTTCAAACATTCAGTACTTC. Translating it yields CASSPTWGSGAPSNIQYF.

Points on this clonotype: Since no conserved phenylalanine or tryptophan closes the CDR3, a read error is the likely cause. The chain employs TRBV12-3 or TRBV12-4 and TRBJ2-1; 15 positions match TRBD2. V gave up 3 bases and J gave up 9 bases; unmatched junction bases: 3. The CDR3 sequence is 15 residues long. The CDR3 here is CASSFRTSGRGEQFS. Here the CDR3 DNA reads TGTGCCAGCAGTTTTAGGACTAGCGGGAGGGGTGAGCAGTTCTCC.

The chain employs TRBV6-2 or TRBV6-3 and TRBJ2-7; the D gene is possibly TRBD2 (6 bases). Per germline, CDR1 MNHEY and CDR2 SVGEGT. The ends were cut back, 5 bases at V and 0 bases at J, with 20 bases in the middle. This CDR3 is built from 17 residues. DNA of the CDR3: TGTGCCAGCAGTCCGCAGACTATAGCGGACCGCTCCTACGAGCAGTACTTC. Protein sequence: CASSPQTIADRSYEQYF.

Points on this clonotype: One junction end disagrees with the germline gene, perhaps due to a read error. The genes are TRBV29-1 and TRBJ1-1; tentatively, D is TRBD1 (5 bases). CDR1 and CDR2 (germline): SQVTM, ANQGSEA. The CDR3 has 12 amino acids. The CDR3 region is CSVLRQNSEAFF. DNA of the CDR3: TGCAGCGTACTCAGACAGAACTCTGAAGCTTTCTTT.

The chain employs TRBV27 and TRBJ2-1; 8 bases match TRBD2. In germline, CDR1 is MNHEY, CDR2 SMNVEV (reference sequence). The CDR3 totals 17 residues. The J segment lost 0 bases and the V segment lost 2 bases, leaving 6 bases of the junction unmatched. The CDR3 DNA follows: TGTGCCAGCAGTTTACATAGCGGGAAACTCTCCTACAATGAGCAGTTCTTC. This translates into CASSLHSGKLSYNEQFF.

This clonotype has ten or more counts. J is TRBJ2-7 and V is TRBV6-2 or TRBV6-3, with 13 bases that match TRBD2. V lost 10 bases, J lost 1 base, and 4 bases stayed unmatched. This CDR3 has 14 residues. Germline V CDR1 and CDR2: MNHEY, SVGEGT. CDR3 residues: CATRTSGSSYEQYV. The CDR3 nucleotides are TGTGCCACAAGGACTAGCGGGAGTTCCTACGAGCAGTACGTC.

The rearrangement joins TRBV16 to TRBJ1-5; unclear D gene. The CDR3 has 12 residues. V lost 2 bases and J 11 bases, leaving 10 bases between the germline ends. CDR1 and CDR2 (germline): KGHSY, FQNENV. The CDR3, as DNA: TGTGCCAGCAGCCAAGGGCTCCTGGCCCAGCATTTT. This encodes CASSQGLLAQHF.

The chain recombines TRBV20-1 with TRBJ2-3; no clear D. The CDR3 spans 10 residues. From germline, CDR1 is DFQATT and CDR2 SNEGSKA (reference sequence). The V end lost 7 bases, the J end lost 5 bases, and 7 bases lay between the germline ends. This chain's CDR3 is CSVLVDTQYF. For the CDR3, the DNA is TGCAGTGTCTTAGTAGATACGCAGTATTTT.

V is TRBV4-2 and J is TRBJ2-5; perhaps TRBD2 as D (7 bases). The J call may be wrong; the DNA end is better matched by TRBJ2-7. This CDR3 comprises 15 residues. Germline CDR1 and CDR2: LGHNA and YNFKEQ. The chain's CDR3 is CASSQEKGGHNEQYF. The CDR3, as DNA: TGTGCCAGCAGCCAAGAAAAGGGGGGGCATAACGAGCAGTACTTC.

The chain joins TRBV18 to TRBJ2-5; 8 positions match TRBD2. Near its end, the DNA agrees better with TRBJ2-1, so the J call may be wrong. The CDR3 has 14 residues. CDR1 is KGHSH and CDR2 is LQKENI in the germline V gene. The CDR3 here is CASSPGGRIDEQFF. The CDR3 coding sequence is TGTGCCAGCTCACCAGGCGGGAGGATCGATGAGCAGTTCTTC.

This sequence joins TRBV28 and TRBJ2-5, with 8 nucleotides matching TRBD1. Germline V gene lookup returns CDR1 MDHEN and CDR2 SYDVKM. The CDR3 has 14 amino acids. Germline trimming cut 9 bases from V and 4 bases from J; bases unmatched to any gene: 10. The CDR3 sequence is CASLRQGKAETQYF. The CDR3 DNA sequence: TGTGCCAGTCTGAGACAGGGGAAGGCAGAGACCCAGTACTTC.

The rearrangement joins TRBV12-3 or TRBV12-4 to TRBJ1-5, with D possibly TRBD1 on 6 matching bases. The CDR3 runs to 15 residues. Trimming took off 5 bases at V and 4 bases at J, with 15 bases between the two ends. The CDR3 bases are TGTGCCAGCAGTCGGGGACAAAGAGGAAATCAGCCCCAGCATTTT. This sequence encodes CASSRGQRGNQPQHF.

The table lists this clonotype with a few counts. The CDR3 sequence: CSARDLTGELFF. CDR3 nucleotide sequence: TGCAGTGCTAGAGATCTCACCGGGGAGCTGTTTTTT. The chain uses TRBV20-1 and TRBJ2-2; D not certain. Trimming removed 0 bases at V and 4 bases at J, with 3 bases between. The CDR3 runs to 12 residues. Per germline, CDR1 DFQATT and CDR2 SNEGSKA (reference sequence).

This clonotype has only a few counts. The CDR3 here is CASRIYYEQYV. The CDR3 bases are TGTGCCAGCAGAATTTACTACGAGCAGTACGTC. The V gene is TRBV5-6, the J gene TRBJ2-7, with unresolved D. V was cut by 5 bases and J by 3 bases, with 6 bases left in between. The CDR3 consists of 11 residues. Germline CDR1 and CDR2: SGHDT and YYEEEE.

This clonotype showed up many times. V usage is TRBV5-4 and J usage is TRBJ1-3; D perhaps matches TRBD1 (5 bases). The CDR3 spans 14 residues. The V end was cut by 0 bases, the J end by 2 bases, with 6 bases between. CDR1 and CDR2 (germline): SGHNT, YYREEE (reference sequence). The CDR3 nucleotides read TGTGCCAGCAGCTTGGGACAGCCTGGAAACACCATATATTTT. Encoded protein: CASSLGQPGNTIYF.

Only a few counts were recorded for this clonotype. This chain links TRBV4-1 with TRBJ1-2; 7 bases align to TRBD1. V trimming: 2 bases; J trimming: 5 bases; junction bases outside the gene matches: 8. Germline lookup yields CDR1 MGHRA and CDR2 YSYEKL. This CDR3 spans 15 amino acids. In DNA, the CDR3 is TGCGCCAGCAGCCAACCCGACAGGGAAGTGTATGGCTACACCTTC. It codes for CASSQPDREVYGYTF.

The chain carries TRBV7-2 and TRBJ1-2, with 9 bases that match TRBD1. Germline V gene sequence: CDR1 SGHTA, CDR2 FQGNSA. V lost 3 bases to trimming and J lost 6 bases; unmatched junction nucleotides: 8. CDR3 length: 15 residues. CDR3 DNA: TGTGCCAGCAGCTTCCTTTACAGGGGGCGCGATGGCTACACCTTC. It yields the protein CASSFLYRGRDGYTF. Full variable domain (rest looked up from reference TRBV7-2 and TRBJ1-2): GAGVSQSPSNKVTEKGKDVELRCDPISGHTALYWYRQSLGQGLEFLIYFQGNSAPDKSGLPSDRFSAERTGGSVSTLTIQRTQQEDSAVYLCASSFLYRGRDGYTFGSGTRLTVV.

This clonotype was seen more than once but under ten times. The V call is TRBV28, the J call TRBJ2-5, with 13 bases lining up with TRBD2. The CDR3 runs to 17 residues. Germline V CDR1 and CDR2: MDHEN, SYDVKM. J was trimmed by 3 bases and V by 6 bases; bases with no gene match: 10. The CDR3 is CASSSGTSGITEETQYF. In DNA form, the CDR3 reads TGTGCCAGCAGCAGCGGGACTAGCGGGATTACGGAAGAGACCCAGTACTTC. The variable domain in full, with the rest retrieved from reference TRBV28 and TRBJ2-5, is DVKVTQSSRYLVKRTGEKVFLECVQDMDHENMFWYRQDPGLGLRLIYFSYDVKMKEKGDIPEGYSVSREKKERFSLILESASTNQTSMYLCASSSGTSGITEETQYFGPGTRLLVL.